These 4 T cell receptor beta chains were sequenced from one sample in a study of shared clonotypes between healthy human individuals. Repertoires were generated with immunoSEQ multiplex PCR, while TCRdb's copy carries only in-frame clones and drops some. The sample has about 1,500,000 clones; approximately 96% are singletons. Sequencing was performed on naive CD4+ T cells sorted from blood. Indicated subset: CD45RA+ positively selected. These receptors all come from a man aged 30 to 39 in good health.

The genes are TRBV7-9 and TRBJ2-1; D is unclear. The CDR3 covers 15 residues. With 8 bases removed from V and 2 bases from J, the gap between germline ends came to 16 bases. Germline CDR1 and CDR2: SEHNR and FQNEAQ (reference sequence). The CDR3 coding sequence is TGTGCCAGCTGGCCCCGCTGGGGTGCCTACAATGAGCAGTTCTTC. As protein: CASWPRWGAYNEQFF.

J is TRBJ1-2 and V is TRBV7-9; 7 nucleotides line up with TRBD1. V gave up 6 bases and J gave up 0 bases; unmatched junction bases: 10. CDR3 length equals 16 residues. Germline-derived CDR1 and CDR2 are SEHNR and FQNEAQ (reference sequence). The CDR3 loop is CASSPQGMTANYGYTF. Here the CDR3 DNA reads TGTGCCAGCAGTCCACAGGGGATGACTGCTAACTATGGCTACACCTTC.

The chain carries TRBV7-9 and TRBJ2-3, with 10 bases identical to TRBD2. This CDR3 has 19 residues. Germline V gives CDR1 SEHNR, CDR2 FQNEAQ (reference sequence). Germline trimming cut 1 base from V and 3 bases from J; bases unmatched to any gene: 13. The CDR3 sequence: CASSLVGTSAPRYTDTQYF. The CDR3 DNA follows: TGTGCCAGCAGCTTAGTTGGGACTAGCGCCCCGAGGTATACAGATACGCAGTATTTT.

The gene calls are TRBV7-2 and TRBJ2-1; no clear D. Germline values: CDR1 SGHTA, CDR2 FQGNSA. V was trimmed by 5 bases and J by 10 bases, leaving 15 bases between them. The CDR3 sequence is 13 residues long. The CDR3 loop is CASSGRAAREQFF. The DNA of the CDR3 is TGTGCCAGCAGCGGCCGGGCCGCTAGGGAGCAGTTCTTC.